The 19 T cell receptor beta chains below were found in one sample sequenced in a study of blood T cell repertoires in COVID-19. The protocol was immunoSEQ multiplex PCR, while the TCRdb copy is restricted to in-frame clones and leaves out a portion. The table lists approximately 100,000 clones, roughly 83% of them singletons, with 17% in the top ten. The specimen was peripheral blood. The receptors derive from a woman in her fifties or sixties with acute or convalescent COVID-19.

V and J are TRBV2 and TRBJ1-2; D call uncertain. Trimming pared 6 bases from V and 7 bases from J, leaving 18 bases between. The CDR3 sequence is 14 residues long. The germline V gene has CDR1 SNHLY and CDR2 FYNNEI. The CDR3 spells CASSPSGPLSGYTF. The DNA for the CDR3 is TGTGCCAGCAGCCCCAGCGGCCCCTTATCTGGCTACACCTTC.

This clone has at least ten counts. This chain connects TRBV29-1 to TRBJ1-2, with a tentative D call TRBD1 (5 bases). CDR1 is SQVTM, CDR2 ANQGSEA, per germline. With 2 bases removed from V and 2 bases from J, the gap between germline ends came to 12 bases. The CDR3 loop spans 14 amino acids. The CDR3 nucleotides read TGCAGCGTTGAACCCGGACATCCCAACTATGGCTACACCTTC. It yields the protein CSVEPGHPNYGYTF.

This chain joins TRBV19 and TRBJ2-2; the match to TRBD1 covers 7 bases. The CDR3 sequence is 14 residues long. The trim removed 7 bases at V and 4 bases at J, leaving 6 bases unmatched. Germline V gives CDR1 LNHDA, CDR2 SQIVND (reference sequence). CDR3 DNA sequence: TGTGCCAGTAAACTGACAGGGCGCACCGGGGAGCTGTTTTTT. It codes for CASKLTGRTGELFF.

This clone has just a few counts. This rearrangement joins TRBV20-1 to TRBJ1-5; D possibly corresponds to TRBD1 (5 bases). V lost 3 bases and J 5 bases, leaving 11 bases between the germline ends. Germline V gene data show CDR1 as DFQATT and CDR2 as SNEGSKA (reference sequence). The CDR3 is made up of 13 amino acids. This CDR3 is CSASVGGDQPQHF. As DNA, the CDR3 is TGCAGTGCTAGTGTTGGGGGGGATCAGCCCCAGCATTTT.

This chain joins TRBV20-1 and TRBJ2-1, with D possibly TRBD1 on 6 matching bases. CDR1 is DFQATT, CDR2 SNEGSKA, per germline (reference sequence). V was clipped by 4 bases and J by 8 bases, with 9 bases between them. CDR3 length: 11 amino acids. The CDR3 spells CSANRAHEQFF. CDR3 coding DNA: TGCAGTGCTAACAGGGCCCATGAGCAGTTCTTC.

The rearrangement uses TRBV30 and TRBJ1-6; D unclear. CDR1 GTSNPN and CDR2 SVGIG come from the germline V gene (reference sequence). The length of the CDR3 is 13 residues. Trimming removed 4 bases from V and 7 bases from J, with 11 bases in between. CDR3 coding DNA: TGTGCCTGGACGAGGAGGACCAATTCACCCCTCCACTTT. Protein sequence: CAWTRRTNSPLHF.

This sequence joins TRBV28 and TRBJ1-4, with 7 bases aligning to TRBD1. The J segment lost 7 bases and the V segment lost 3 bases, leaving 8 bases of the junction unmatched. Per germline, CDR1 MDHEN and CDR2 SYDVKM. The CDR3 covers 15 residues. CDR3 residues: CASSFSGGRGEKLFF. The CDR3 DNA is TGTGCCAGCAGTTTTTCAGGGGGGCGGGGTGAAAAACTGTTTTTT.

For the CDR3, the DNA is TGTGCCAGCAGCCCTCTACCAGGGGCGGGGGCCAACGTCCTGACTTTC. It is translated as CASSPLPGAGANVLTF. This chain links TRBV3-1 (or the pseudogene TRBV3-2) with TRBJ2-6; D possibly corresponds to TRBD1 (6 bases). V lost 4 bases and J 4 bases, leaving 14 bases between the germline ends. The germline V gene has CDR1 LGHDT and CDR2 YNNKEL (reference sequence). The CDR3 has 16 amino acids.

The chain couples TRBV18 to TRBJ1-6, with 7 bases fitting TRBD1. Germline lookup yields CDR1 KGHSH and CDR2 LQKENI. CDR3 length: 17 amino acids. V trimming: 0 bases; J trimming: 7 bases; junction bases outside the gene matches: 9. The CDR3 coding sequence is TGTGCCAGCTCACCACCGGCGACGGGACAGTTGAATTCACCCCTCCACTTT. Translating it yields CASSPPATGQLNSPLHF.

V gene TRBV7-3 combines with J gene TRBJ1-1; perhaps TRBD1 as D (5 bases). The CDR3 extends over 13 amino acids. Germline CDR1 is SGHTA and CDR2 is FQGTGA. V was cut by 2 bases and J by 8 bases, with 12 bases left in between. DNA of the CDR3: TGTGCCAGCAGCTTACTCCCCCGACAGGAAGCTTTCTTT. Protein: CASSLLPRQEAFF. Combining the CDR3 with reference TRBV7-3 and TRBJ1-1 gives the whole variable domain GAGVSQTPSNKVTEKGKYVELRCDPISGHTALYWYRQSLGQGPEFLIYFQGTGAADDSGLPNDRFFAVRPEGSVSTLKIQRTERGDSAVYLCASSLLPRQEAFFGQGTRLTVV.

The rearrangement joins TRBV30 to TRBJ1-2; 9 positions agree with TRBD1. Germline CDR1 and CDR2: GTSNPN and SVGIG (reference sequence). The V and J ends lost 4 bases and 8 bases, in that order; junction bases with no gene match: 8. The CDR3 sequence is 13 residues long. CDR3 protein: CAWIRDRGRGYTF. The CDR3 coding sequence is TGTGCCTGGATTCGTGACAGGGGGAGAGGCTACACCTTC.

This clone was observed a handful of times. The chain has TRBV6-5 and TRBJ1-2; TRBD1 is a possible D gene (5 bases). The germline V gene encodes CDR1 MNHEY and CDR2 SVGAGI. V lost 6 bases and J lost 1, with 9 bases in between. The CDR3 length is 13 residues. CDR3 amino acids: CASSQGVNYGYTF. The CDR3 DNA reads TGTGCCAGCAGCCAAGGGGTTAACTATGGCTACACCTTC.

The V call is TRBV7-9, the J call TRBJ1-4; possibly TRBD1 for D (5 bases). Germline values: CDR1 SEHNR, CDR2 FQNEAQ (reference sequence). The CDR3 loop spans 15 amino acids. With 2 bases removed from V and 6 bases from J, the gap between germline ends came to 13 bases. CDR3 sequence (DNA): TGTGCCAGCAGCTTATCAGGGAGGGGTGATGAAAAACTGTTTTTT. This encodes CASSLSGRGDEKLFF. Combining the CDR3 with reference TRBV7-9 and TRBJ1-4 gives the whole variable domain DTGVSQNPRHKITKRGQNVTFRCDPISEHNRLYWYRQTLGQGPEFLTYFQNEAQLEKSRLLSDRFSAERPKGSFSTLEIQRTEQGDSAMYLCASSLSGRGDEKLFFGSGTQLSVL.

The CDR3 loop reads CASSASTLAGGTDTQYF. The CDR3 nucleotides are TGCGCCAGCAGCGCCTCGACCTTAGCGGGGGGTACAGATACGCAGTATTTT. The chain is built from TRBV5-1 and TRBJ2-3; 10 bases agree with TRBD2. V was clipped by 4 bases and J by 3 bases; unmatched bases: 11. The CDR3 length is 17 residues. CDR1 is SGHRS, CDR2 YFSETQ, per germline.

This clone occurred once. CDR3: CASSQWTGDGYTF. CDR3 bases: TGCGCCAGCAGCCAATGGACAGGCGATGGCTACACCTTC. V gene TRBV4-1 combines with J gene TRBJ1-2; 7 nucleotides match TRBD1. With V trimmed by 2 bases and J by 6 bases, 3 bases remained unmatched. CDR3 length equals 13 residues. The germline V gene has CDR1 MGHRA and CDR2 YSYEKL.

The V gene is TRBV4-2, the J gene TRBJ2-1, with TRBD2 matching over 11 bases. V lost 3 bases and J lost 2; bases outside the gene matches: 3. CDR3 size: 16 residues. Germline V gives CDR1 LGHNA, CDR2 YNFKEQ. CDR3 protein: CASSQTSGATYNEQFF. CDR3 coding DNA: TGTGCCAGCAGCCAGACTAGCGGGGCCACCTACAATGAGCAGTTCTTC.

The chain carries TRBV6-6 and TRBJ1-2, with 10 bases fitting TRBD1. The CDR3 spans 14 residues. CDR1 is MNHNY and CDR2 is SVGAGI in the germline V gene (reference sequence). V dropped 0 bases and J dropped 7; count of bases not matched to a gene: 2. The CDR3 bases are TGTGCCAGCAGTTACTCGACAGGGGGCCTTGGCTACACCTTC. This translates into CASSYSTGGLGYTF.

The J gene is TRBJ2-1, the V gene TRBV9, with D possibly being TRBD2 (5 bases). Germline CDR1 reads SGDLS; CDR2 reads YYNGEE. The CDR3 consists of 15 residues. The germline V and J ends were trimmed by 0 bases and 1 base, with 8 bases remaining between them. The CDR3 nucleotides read TGTGCCAGCAGCGTAGGGACGGGGTCCTACAATGAGCAGTTCTTC. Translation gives CASSVGTGSYNEQFF. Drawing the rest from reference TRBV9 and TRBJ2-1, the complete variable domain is DSGVTQTPKHLITATGQRVTLRCSPRSGDLSVYWYQQSLDQGLQFLIQYYNGEERAKGNILERFSAQQFPDLHSELNLSSLELGDSALYFCASSVGTGSYNEQFFGPGTRLTVL.

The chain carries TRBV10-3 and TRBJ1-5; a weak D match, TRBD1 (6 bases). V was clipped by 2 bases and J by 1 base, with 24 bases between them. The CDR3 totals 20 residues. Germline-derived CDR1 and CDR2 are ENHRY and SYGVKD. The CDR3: CAISEKGGHLRGGSNQPQHF. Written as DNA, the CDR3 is TGTGCCATCAGTGAGAAAGGGGGACATCTCAGGGGAGGGAGCAATCAGCCCCAGCATTTT.